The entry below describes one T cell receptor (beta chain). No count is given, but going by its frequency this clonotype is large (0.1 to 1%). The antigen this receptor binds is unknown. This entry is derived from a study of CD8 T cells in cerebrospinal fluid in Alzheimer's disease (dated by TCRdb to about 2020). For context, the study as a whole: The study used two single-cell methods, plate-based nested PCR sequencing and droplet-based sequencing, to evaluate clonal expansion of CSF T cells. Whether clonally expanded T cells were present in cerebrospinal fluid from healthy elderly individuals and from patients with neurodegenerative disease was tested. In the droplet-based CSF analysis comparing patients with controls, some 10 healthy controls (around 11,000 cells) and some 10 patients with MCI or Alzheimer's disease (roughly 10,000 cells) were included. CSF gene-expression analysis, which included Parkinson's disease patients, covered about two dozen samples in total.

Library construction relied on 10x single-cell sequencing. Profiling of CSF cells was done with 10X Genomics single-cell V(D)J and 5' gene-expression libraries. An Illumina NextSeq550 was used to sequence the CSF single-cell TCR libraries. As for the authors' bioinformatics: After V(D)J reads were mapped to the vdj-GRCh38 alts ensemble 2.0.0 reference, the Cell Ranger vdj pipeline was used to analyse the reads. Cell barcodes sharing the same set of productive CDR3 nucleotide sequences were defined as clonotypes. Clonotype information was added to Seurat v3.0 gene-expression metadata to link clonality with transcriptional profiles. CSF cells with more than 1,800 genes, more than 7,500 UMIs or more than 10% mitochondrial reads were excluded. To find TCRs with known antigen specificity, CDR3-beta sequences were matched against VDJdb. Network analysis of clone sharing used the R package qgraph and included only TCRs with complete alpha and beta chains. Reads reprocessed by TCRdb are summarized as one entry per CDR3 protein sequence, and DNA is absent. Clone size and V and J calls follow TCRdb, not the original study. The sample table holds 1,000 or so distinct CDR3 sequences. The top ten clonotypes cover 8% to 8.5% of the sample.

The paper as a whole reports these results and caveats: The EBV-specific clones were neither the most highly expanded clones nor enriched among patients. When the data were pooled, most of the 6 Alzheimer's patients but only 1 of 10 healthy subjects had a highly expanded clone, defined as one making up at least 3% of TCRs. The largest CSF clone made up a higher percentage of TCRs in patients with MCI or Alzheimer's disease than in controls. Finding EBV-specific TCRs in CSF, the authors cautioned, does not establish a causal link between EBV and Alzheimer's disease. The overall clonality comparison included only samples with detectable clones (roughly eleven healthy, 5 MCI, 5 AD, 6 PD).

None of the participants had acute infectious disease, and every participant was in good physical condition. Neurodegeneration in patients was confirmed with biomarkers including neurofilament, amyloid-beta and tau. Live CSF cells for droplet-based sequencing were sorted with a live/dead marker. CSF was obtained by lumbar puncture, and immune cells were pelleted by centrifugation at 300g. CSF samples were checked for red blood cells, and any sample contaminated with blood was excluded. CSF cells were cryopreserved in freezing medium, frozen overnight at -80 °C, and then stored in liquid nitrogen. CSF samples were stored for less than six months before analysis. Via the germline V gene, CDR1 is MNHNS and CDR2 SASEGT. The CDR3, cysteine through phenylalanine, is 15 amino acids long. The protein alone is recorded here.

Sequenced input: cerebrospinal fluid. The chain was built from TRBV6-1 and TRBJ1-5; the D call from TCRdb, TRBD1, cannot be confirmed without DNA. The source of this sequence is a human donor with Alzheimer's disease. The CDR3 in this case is CASRLSGGPNQPQHF.